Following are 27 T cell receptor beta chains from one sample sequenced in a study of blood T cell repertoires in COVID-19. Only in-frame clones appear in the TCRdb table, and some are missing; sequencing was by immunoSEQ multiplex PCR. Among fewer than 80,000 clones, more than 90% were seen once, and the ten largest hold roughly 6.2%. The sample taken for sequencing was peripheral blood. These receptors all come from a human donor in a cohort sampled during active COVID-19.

In nucleotides, the CDR3 is TGTGCCAGCAGCGGACAGGCGACCTCTGGAAACACCATATATTTT. Its translation is CASSGQATSGNTIYF. The rearrangement joins TRBV7-2 to TRBJ1-3, with 7 bases matching TRBD1. The germline CDR1 and CDR2 sequences are SGHTA and FQGNSA. V lost 5 bases to trimming and J lost 0 bases; unmatched junction nucleotides: 4. The CDR3 consists of 15 residues.

This CDR3 reads CASSLIGGQNTGELFF. CDR3 in DNA: TGTGCCAGCAGCTTGATAGGGGGCCAGAACACCGGGGAGCTGTTTTTT. The chain uses TRBV7-3 and TRBJ2-2, with 7 bases aligning to TRBD1. This CDR3 is built from 16 residues. Germline assignment: CDR1 SGHTA and CDR2 FQGTGA. After removal of 3 bases from V and 1 base from J, the junction contained 5 bases not matched to a gene.

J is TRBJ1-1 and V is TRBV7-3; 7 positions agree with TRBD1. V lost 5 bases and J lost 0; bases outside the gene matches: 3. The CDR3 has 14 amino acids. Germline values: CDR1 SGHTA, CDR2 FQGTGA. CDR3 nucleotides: TGTGCCAGCAGCCTTACAGGGGTGAACACTGAAGCTTTCTTT. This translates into CASSLTGVNTEAFF. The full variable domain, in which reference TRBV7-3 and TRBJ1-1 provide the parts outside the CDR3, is GAGVSQTPSNKVTEKGKYVELRCDPISGHTALYWYRQSLGQGPEFLIYFQGTGAADDSGLPNDRFFAVRPEGSVSTLKIQRTERGDSAVYLCASSLTGVNTEAFFGQGTRLTVV.

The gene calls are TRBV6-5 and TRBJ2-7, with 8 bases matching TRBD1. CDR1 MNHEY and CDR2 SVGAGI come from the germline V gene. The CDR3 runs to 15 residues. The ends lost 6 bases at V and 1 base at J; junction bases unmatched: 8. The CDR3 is CASSRQGADSYEQYF. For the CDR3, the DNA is TGTGCCAGCAGCCGTCAGGGGGCAGATTCCTACGAGCAGTACTTC.

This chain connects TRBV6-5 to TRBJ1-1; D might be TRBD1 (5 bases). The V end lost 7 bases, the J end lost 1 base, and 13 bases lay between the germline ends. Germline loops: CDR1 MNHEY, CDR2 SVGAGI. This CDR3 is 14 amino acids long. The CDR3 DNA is TGTGCCAGCAAAGTAAGCAGGGAGAACACTGAAGCTTTCTTT. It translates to CASKVSRENTEAFF.

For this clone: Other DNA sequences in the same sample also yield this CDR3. The CDR3 sequence is CASSLSPGGNYGYTF. The CDR3 DNA follows: TGTGCCAGCAGTTTATCTCCCGGGGGGAACTATGGCTACACCTTC. This chain connects TRBV27 to TRBJ1-2; tentatively, D is TRBD1 (5 bases). V was pared by 0 bases and J by 2 bases, with 10 bases between. This CDR3 region has 15 residues. Germline assignment: CDR1 MNHEY and CDR2 SMNVEV (reference sequence).

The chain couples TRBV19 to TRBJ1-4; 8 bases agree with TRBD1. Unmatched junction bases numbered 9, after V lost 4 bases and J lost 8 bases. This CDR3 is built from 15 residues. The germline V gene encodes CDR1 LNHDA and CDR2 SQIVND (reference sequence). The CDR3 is CASSRPGGASEKLFF. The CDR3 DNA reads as TGTGCCAGTAGTAGACCAGGGGGCGCGTCAGAAAAACTGTTTTTT.

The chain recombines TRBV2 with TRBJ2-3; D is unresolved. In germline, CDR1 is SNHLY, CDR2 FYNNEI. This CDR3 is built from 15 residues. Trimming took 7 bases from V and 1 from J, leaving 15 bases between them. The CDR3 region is CASTWFLLGTDTQYF. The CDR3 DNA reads TGTGCCAGCACTTGGTTTCTATTAGGCACAGATACGCAGTATTTT.

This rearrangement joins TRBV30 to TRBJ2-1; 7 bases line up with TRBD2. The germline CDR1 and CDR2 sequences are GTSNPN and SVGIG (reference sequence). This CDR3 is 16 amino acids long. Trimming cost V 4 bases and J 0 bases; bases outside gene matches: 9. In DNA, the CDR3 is TGTGCCTGGACCACGGAGTTAGCGGGCTCCTACAATGAGCAGTTCTTC. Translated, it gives CAWTTELAGSYNEQFF.

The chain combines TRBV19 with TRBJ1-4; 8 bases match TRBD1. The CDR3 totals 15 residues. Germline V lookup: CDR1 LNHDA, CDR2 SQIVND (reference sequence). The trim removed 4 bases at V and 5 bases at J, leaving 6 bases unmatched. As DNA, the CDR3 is TGTGCCAGTAGTACCAACAGGGGGTCGAATGAAAAACTGTTTTTT. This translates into CASSTNRGSNEKLFF.

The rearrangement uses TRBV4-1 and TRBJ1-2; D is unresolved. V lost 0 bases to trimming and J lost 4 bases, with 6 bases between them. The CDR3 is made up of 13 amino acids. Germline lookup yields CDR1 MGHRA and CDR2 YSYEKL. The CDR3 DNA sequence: TGCGCCAGCAGCCAAGATTACACCTATGGCTACACCTTC. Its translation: CASSQDYTYGYTF.

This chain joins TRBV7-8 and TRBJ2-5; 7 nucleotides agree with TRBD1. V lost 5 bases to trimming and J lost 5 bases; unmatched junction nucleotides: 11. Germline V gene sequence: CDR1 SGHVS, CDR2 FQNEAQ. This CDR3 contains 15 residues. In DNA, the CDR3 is TGTGCCAGCAGCCGAGGGGCCCAACAGGGGGAGACCCAGTACTTC. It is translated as CASSRGAQQGETQYF.

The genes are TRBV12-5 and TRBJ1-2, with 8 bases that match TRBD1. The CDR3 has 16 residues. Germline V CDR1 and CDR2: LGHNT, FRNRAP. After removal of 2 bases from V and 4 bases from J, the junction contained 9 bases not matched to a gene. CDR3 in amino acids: CASGLPRQGTLYGYTF. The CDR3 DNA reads TGTGCTAGTGGTTTGCCACGACAGGGGACTCTCTATGGCTACACCTTC.

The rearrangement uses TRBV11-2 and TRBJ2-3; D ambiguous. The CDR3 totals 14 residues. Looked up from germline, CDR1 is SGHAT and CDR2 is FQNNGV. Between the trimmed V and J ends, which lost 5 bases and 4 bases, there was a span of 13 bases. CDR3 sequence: CASSPDSRSDTQYF. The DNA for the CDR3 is TGTGCCAGCAGCCCCGACTCCCGGTCAGATACGCAGTATTTT.

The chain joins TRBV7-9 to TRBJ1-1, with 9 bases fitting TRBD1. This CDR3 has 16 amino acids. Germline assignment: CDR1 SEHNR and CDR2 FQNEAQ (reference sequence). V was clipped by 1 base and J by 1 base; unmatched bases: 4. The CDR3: CASSLVLTGGNTEAFF. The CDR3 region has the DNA TGTGCCAGCAGCTTAGTTTTGACAGGGGGGAACACTGAAGCTTTCTTT.

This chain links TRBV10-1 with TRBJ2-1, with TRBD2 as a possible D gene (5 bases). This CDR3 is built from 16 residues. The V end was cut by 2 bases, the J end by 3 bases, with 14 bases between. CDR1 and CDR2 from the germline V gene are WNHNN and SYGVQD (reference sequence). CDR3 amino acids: CASSEERAEVYNEQFF. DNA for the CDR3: TGCGCCAGCAGTGAGGAACGGGCGGAGGTCTACAATGAGCAGTTCTTC.

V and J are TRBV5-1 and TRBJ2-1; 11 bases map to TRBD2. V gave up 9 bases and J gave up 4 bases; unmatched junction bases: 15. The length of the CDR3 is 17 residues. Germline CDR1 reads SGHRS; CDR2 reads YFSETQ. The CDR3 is CATSGLADVYWYNEQFF. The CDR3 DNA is TGCGCCACCTCGGGACTAGCGGATGTGTACTGGTACAATGAGCAGTTCTTC.

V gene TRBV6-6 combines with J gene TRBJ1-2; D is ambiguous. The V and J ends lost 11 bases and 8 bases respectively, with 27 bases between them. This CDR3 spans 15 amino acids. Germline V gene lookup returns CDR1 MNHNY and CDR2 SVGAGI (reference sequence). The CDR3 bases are TGTGCCGCGGCGGTCGTGGGTAACGTATTGAGGGGCTACACCTTC. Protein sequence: CAAAVVGNVLRGYTF.

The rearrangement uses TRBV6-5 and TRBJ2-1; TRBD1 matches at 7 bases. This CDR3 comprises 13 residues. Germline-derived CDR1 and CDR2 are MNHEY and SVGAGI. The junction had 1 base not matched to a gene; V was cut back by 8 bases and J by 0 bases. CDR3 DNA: TGTGCCAGCGGGGACAGCTCCTACAATGAGCAGTTCTTC. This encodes CASGDSSYNEQFF.

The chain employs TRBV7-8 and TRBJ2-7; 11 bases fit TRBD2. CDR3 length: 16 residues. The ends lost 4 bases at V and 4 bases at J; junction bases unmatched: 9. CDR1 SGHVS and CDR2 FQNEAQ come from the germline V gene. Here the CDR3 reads CASSYQLAGASYEQYF. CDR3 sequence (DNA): TGTGCCAGCAGCTACCAACTAGCGGGGGCATCTTACGAGCAGTACTTC.

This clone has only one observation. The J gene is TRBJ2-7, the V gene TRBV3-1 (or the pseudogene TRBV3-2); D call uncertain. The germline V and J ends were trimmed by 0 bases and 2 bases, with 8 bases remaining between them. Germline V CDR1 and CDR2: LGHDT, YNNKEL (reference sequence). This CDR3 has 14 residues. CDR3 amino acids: CASSQDGRPYEQYF. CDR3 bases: TGTGCCAGCAGCCAAGACGGCAGGCCCTACGAGCAGTACTTC.

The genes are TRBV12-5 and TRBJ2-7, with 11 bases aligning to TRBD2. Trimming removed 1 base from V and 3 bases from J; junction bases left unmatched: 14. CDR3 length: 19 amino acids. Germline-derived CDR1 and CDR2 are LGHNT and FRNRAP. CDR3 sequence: CASGLGRLAGSRWGYEQYF. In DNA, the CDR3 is TGTGCTAGTGGTTTGGGTCGACTAGCGGGGTCTCGATGGGGCTACGAGCAGTACTTC. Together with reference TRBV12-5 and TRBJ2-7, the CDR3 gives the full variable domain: DARVTQTPRHKVTEMGQEVTMRCQPILGHNTVFWYRQTMMQGLELLAYFRNRAPLDDSGMPKDRFSAEMPDATLATLKIQPSEPRDSAVYFCASGLGRLAGSRWGYEQYFGPGTRLTVT.

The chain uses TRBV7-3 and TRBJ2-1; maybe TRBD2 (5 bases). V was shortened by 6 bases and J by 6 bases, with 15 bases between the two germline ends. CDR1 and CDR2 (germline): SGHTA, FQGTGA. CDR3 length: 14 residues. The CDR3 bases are TGTGCCAGCAGTTCCATGGCGGGCTCCAATGAGCAGTTCTTC. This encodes CASSSMAGSNEQFF.

The CDR3 sequence: CASSRRTREETQYF. The DNA of the CDR3 is TGTGCCAGCAGCCGCCGGACTAGGGAAGAGACCCAGTACTTC. The rearrangement uses TRBV4-2 and TRBJ2-5, with 7 bases matching TRBD2. From germline, CDR1 is LGHNA and CDR2 YNFKEQ. This CDR3 region has 14 residues. With V trimmed by 4 bases and J by 3 bases, 5 bases remained unmatched.

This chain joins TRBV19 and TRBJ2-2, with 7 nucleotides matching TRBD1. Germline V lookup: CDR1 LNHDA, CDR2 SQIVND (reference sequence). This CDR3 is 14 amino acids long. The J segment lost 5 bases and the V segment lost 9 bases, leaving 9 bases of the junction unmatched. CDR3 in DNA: TGTGCCAGCCATACAGGGGTCGGAACCGGGGAGCTGTTTTTT. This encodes CASHTGVGTGELFF. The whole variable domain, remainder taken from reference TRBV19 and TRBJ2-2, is DGGITQSPKYLFRKEGQNVTLSCEQNLNHDAMYWYRQDPGQGLRLIYYSQIVNDFQKGDIAEGYSVSREKKESFPLTVTSAQKNPTAFYLCASHTGVGTGELFFGEGSRLTVL.

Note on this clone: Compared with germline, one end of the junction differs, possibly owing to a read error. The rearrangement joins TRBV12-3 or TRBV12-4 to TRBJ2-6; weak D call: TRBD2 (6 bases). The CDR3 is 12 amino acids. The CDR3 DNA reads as TGTGCCAGCAGATCGGGGGTCAACGTCCTGACTTTC. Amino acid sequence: CASRSGVNVLTF.

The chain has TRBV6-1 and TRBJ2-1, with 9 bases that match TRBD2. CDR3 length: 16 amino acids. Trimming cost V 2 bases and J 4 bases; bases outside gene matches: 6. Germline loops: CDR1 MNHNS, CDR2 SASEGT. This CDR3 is CASSELGGGGYNEQFF. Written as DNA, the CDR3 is TGTGCCAGCAGTGAACTGGGCGGGGGGGGATACAATGAGCAGTTCTTC.